These 19 T cell receptor beta chains originate from one sample sequenced in a study of T cell changes during pregnancy in multiple sclerosis. Some clones are missing from TCRdb's copy, which holds only in-frame ones; the method was immunoSEQ multiplex PCR. The repertoire includes approximately 41,000 clones, over 85% of them detected once, and roughly 0.61% sits in the top ten. The specimen comprised CD4+ T cells from peripheral blood mononuclear cells, sampled in the first trimester of pregnancy. The source of these receptors is a female donor with multiple sclerosis, enrolled in a pregnancy study.

The rearrangement links TRBV2 to TRBJ2-7, with D perhaps TRBD1 (5 bases). The length of the CDR3 is 12 residues. Trimming pared 5 bases from V and 4 bases from J, leaving 9 bases between. CDR1 and CDR2 (germline): SNHLY, FYNNEI. The CDR3 sequence: CASSRQLYEQYF. In DNA, the CDR3 is TGTGCCAGCAGTAGACAGCTTTACGAGCAGTACTTC.

The V gene is TRBV5-6, the J gene TRBJ2-1, with 7 nucleotides matching TRBD2. CDR3 size: 19 residues. The germline V gene has CDR1 SGHDT and CDR2 YYEEEE. The J segment lost 2 bases and the V segment lost 2 bases, leaving 16 bases of the junction unmatched. Here the CDR3 reads CASSFVRRKRDMTYNEQFF. In DNA form, the CDR3 reads TGTGCCAGCAGCTTCGTTCGTCGAAAGCGGGATATGACCTACAATGAGCAGTTCTTC.

The rearrangement uses TRBV6-6 and TRBJ2-7, with D possibly being TRBD2 (6 bases). Germline assignment: CDR1 MNHNY and CDR2 SVGAGI (reference sequence). V was shortened by 0 bases and J by 6 bases, with 6 bases between the two germline ends. The CDR3 has 12 residues. The CDR3 reads CASSYSSGEQYF. Here the CDR3 DNA reads TGTGCCAGCAGTTACTCTAGCGGCGAGCAGTACTTC.

V is TRBV23-1 and J is TRBJ2-3; a possible D gene is TRBD2 (5 bases). TRBV23-1 is flagged as an ORF with uncertain function. The CDR3 is made up of 16 amino acids. With 1 base removed from V and 2 bases from J, the gap between germline ends came to 13 bases. The CDR3 sequence: CASSQFKRISTDTQYF. The CDR3 nucleotides read TGCGCCAGCAGTCAATTTAAGCGGATCTCCACAGATACGCAGTATTTT.

The chain is built from TRBV6-5 and TRBJ2-1; weak D call: TRBD2 (6 bases). CDR1 and CDR2 from the germline V gene are MNHEY and SVGAGI. Between the trimmed V and J ends, which lost 8 bases and 9 bases, there was a span of 14 bases. The CDR3 sequence is 12 residues long. CDR3 amino acids: CASGSRRGEQFF. Here the CDR3 DNA reads TGTGCCAGCGGGTCCCGGCGGGGTGAGCAGTTCTTC.

The chain is built from TRBV5-6 and TRBJ2-4; no clear D. Germline CDR1 is SGHDT and CDR2 is YYEEEE. The CDR3 consists of 16 residues. Trimming shortened V by 0 bases and J by 0 bases, and 10 bases separated the two germline ends. In DNA, the CDR3 is TGTGCCAGCAGCTTGGGACAAGCCTTAGCCAAAAACATTCAGTACTTC. As protein: CASSLGQALAKNIQYF.

The rearrangement joins TRBV10-3 to TRBJ2-7; 11 nucleotides agree with TRBD1. V shed 8 bases and J 6 bases; nucleotides not matched to a gene: 12. This CDR3 is built from 15 residues. CDR1 is ENHRY, CDR2 SYGVKD, per germline. CDR3 loop: CAIGSLSGQGGEQYF. The CDR3 bases are TGTGCCATCGGCTCTCTGTCGGGACAGGGGGGCGAGCAGTACTTC.

This chain uses TRBV19 with TRBJ2-5; 11 positions agree with TRBD2. Germline V lookup: CDR1 LNHDA, CDR2 SQIVND (reference sequence). The CDR3 has 15 amino acids. J lost 4 bases, V lost 5 bases, and 6 bases had no gene match. CDR3 nucleotide sequence: TGTGCCAGTAGTCAACTAGCGGGAGTCGCAGAGACCCAGTACTTC. This sequence encodes CASSQLAGVAETQYF.

The rearrangement uses TRBV28 and TRBJ2-7; TRBD2 might be the D (6 bases). V lost 2 bases and J lost 2, with 13 bases in between. In germline, CDR1 is MDHEN, CDR2 SYDVKM. The CDR3 spans 15 residues. The CDR3 reads CASSLGGALPYEQYF. The DNA for the CDR3 is TGTGCCAGCAGTTTAGGAGGGGCCTTGCCCTACGAGCAGTACTTC.

The chain combines TRBV6-1 with TRBJ1-4; no firm D call. This CDR3 contains 15 residues. V dropped 2 bases and J dropped 0 bases, with 7 bases sitting between them. Per germline, CDR1 MNHNS and CDR2 SASEGT. The chain's CDR3 is CASSERETTNEKLFF. Here the CDR3 DNA reads TGTGCCAGCAGTGAACGTGAGACAACTAATGAAAAACTGTTTTTT.

The rearrangement uses TRBV2 and TRBJ2-7, with D maybe TRBD2 (5 bases). The CDR3 runs 11 residues. Trimming stripped 8 bases from V and 0 bases from J, with 5 bases between. CDR1 and CDR2 (germline): SNHLY, FYNNEI. The CDR3 spells CASEGSYEQYF. The CDR3 bases are TGTGCCAGCGAGGGCTCCTACGAGCAGTACTTC.

This chain links TRBV14 with TRBJ2-7, with 10 positions matching TRBD1. CDR1 is SGHDN, CDR2 FVKESK, per germline. After removal of 3 bases from V and 4 bases from J, the junction contained 9 bases not matched to a gene. CDR3 length: 16 amino acids. The CDR3 DNA reads as TGTGCCAGCAGCCAGAGACAGGGGGCTTTATCTTACGAGCAGTACTTC. It is translated as CASSQRQGALSYEQYF.

This clone was detected only once. The chain couples TRBV11-3 to TRBJ2-7, with 14 bases that match TRBD2. The CDR3 covers 16 residues. V was pared by 1 base and J by 7 bases, with 6 bases of the junction left unmatched. The germline V gene encodes CDR1 SGHNT and CDR2 YENEEA. The CDR3 loop is CASSLGGLAGAEEQYF. The DNA of the CDR3 is TGTGCCAGCAGCTTAGGGGGACTAGCGGGAGCGGAAGAGCAGTACTTC.

The chain joins TRBV7-9 to TRBJ2-7, with 14 positions matching TRBD2. The germline V gene encodes CDR1 SEHNR and CDR2 FQNEAQ (reference sequence). CDR3 length: 18 amino acids. The junction had 6 bases not matched to a gene; V was cut back by 2 bases and J by 0 bases. CDR3 bases: TGTGCCAGCAGCTTACAGGTGACTAGCGGGAGGGTCTCCTACGAGCAGTACTTC. Its translation: CASSLQVTSGRVSYEQYF.

The chain has TRBV5-1 and TRBJ1-2, with no clear D. The ends were cut back, 0 bases at V and 8 bases at J, with 17 bases in the middle. CDR1 SGHRS and CDR2 YFSETQ come from the germline V gene. The CDR3 sequence is 15 residues long. CDR3 in DNA: TGCGCCAGCAGCTTGGTCGGGAGCATCGAGTCGGGCTACACCTTC. It is translated as CASSLVGSIESGYTF.

The chain uses TRBV10-3 and TRBJ1-2; D gene ambiguous. CDR1 and CDR2 (germline): ENHRY, SYGVKD. The CDR3 is 16 residues long. Trimming stripped 4 bases from V and 0 bases from J, with 15 bases between. The CDR3 bases are TGTGCCATCAGTGGGAGGTTGGGGTTAGCTAACTATGGCTACACCTTC. Translated: CAISGRLGLANYGYTF.

The sample holds one count of this clone. The rearrangement links TRBV11-2 to TRBJ2-5; D unclear. CDR3 length equals 12 residues. V was cut by 3 bases and J by 7 bases, with 9 bases left in between. Germline-derived CDR1 and CDR2 are SGHAT and FQNNGV. CDR3 coding DNA: TGTGCCAGCAGCTTTGGTGCAGGGACCCAGTACTTC. It codes for CASSFGAGTQYF.

The rearrangement joins TRBV5-8 to TRBJ2-7; 9 bases fit TRBD2. Trimming removed 4 bases from V and 2 bases from J; junction bases left unmatched: 4. This CDR3 has 14 amino acids. Germline V gene sequence: CDR1 SGHTS, CDR2 YDEGEE. This CDR3 reads CASSPTSGPYEQYF. CDR3 DNA sequence: TGTGCCAGCAGCCCTACTAGCGGGCCCTACGAGCAGTACTTC.

The chain couples TRBV7-2 to TRBJ2-5, with 8 bases fitting TRBD1. Germline CDR1 is SGHTA and CDR2 is FQGNSA. The CDR3 contains 15 residues. V lost 6 bases to trimming and J lost 3 bases; unmatched junction nucleotides: 9. The DNA of the CDR3 is TGTGCCAGCAGTCGACAGGGGTTTCTTAAAGAGACCCAGTACTTC. Translating gives CASSRQGFLKETQYF. The whole variable domain, remainder taken from reference TRBV7-2 and TRBJ2-5, is GAGVSQSPSNKVTEKGKDVELRCDPISGHTALYWYRQSLGQGLEFLIYFQGNSAPDKSGLPSDRFSAERTGGSVSTLTIQRTQQEDSAVYLCASSRQGFLKETQYFGPGTRLLVL.